This T cell receptor beta chain was sequenced for a study of blood T cell repertoires in COVID-19. The CDR3 is 12 amino acids. From germline, CDR1 is SGHDT and CDR2 YYEEEE. Trimming left V 3 bases short and J 3 bases short, with 6 bases between. Per the authors' pipeline: Cell counts per sample came from amplifying reference gene primers. Assay: immunoSEQ multiplex PCR; the TCRdb copy retains only in-frame clones and omits some. Clone size and V and J calls were adopted from that table, with D and trimming inferred from the DNA. This sample carries 130,000 to 150,000 clones, roughly 89% of them seen once, and the ten largest clones take more than 4.5%. Participants were aged about 18 to 100 years from roughly 25 US areas. Someone with COVID-19 had been met by exposed participants within 2 weeks before study entry.

The sequencing sample was made of PBMCs or T cells enriched from blood (not recorded which). This TCR was sampled from a woman aged 50 to 60 who had been exposed to COVID-19. J is TRBJ1-1 and V is TRBV5-6; D ambiguous. CDR3 bases: TGTGCCAGCAGCTACGAGGACACTGAAGCTTTCTTT. It encodes CASSYEDTEAFF.